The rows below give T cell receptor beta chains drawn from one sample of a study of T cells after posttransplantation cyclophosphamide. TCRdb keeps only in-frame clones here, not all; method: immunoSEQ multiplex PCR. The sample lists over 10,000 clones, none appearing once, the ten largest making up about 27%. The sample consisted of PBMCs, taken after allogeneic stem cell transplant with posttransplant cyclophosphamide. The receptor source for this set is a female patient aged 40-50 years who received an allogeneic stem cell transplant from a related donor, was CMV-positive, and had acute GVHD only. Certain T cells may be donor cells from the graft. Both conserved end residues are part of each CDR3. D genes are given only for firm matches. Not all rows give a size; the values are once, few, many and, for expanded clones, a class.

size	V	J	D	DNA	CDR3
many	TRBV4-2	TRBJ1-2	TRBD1	TGTGCCAGCAGCCAACTAACAGGGACAGGGGTTGGCGGCTACACCTTC	CASSQLTGTGVGGYTF
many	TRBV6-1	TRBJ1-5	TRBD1	TGTGCCAGCAGGGTGGGACAGGGGGCGGATCAGCCCCAGCATTTT	CASRVGQGADQPQHF
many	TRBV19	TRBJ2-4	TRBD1	TGTGCCAGTAGTAGCCAGGGGGCAGGGGCCAAAAACATTCAGTACTTC	CASSSQGAGAKNIQYF
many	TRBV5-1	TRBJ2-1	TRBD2	TGCGCCAGCAGCACGGGACTAGCCTCCGGATTCGAGCAGTTCTTC	CASSTGLASGFEQFF
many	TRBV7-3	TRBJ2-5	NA	TGTGCCAGCAGCAGGTCGGGGGACGAGACCCAGTACTTC	CASSRSGDETQYF
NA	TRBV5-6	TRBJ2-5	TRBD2	TGTGCCAGCAGCTTGTTTGGCGGGGGGGCGGAGACCCAGTACTTC	CASSLFGGGAETQYF
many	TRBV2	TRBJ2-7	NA	TGTGCCAGCAGTGCCCACTACGAGCAGTACTTC	CASSAHYEQYF
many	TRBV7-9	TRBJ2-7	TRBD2	TGTGCCAGCAGCTTAAAGGGGTTCGGGGGGAAGGAAGAGCAGTACTTC	CASSLKGFGGKEEQYF
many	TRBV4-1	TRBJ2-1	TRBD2	TGCGCCAGCAGCCCCGGGGGCGGGGGGGCCAGCGGTGAGCAGTTCTTC	CASSPGGGGASGEQFF
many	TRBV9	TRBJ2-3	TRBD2	TGTGCCAGCAGCGTATTTGGGACTAGAAACACAGATACGCAGTATTTT	CASSVFGTRNTDTQYF
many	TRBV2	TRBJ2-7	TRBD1	TGTGCCAGCAGTGTCAGGGGGCTCGAGCAGTACTTC	CASSVRGLEQYF
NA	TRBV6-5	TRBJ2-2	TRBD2	TGTGCCATCAGTGTAAGCGGGGGGGCGACCGGGGAGCTGTTTTTT	CAISVSGGATGELFF
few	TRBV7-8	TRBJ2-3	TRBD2	TGTGCCAGCATCCGGACTAGCGGGGGCCTAAGCACAGATACGCAGTATTTT	CASIRTSGGLSTDTQYF
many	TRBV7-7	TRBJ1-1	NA	TGTGCCAGCAGCTTAGCCAAGGGGACTGAAGCTTTCTTT	CASSLAKGTEAFF
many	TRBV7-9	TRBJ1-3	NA	TGTGCCAGCAGCTTAGGACAGCCCGGCTCTGGAAACACCATATATTTT	CASSLGQPGSGNTIYF
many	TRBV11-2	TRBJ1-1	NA	TGTGCCAGCAGCCAGGCACAGATGAACACTGAAGCTTTCTTT	CASSQAQMNTEAFF
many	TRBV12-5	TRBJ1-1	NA	TGTGCTAGTGGCTCCGGAGCTTTCTTT	CASGSGAFF
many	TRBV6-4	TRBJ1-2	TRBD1	TGTGCCAGCAGCAGGGACAGGGGCTATGGCTACACCTTC	CASSRDRGYGYTF
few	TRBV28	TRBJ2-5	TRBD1	TGTGCCAGCAGTCCACCGGACAGGGGGGAGACCCAGTACTTC	CASSPPDRGETQYF
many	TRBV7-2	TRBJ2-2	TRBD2	TGTGCCAGCAGCTCACGGACTAGCGGGGTGAACACCGGGGAGCTGTTTTTT	CASSSRTSGVNTGELFF
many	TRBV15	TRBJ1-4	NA	TGTGCCACCAGCAGTAATAAAGGGGCTAATGAAAAACTGTTTTTT	CATSSNKGANEKLFF
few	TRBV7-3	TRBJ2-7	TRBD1	TGTGCCAGCAGCCCCACAGGTCTCGGGACAGGCTCCTACGAGCAGTACTTC	CASSPTGLGTGSYEQYF
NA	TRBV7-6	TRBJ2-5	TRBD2	TGTGCCAGCAGAGCGGGGGGCGGGGAGGAGACCCAGTACTTC	CASRAGGGEETQYF
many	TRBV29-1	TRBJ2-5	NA	TGCAGCGTTGAGGAGGACAGTTCCCAAGAGACCCAGTACTTC	CSVEEDSSQETQYF
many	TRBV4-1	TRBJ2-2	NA	TGCGCCAGCAGCCAAGTAGGGGTGGGATCGAACACCGGGGAGCTGTTTTTT	CASSQVGVGSNTGELFF
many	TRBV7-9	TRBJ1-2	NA	TGTGCCAGCAGCTTAGCCGGGACAACCATCCTACTCGGGGATGGCTACACCTTC	CASSLAGTTILLGDGYTF
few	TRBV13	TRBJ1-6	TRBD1	TGTGCCAGCAGCGTCCGACAGGGTGGCTATAATTCACCCCTCCACTTT	CASSVRQGGYNSPLHF
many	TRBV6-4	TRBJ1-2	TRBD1	TGTGCCAGCAGTGACTCGGGACAGGGGGCGAGATATGGCTACACCTTC	CASSDSGQGARYGYTF
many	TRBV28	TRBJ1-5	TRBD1	TGTGCCAGCAGACAGGGGGGTAATCAGCCCCAGCATTTT	CASRQGGNQPQHF
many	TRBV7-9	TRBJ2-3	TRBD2	TGTGCCAGCAGCCCAGGACTAGCGGGATACACAGATACGCAGTATTTT	CASSPGLAGYTDTQYF
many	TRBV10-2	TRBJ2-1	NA	TGCGCCAGCAGTGTCCCGGGATCCAACAATGAGCAGTTCTTC	CASSVPGSNNEQFF
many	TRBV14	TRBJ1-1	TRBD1	TGTGCCAGCAGCCAAGTGAGGACAGGACAATCCACGGCTTTCTTT	CASSQVRTGQSTAFF
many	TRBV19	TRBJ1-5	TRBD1	TGTGCCAGTAGTGTTGACAGGGGAGGGCAGCCCCAGCATTTT	CASSVDRGGQPQHF
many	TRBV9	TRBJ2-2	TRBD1	TGTGCCAGCAGCAAGGGACAGGGGGTCACCGGGGAGCTGTTTTTT	CASSKGQGVTGELFF
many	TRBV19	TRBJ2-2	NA	TGTGCCAGTAGTATAGGAGGGATGGGCCCCCCCGGGGAGCTGTTTTTT	CASSIGGMGPPGELFF
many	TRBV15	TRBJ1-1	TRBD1	TGTGCCACCAGCAGAAGAGACAGGGTAGCTTTCTTT	CATSRRDRVAFF
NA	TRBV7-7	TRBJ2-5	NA	TGTGCTAGCAGCTTATCTGCAGGCGAAGAGACCCAGTACTTC	CASSLSAGEETQYF
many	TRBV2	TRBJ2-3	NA	TGTGCCAGCCTACTCCGGGGTACAGATACGCAGTATTTT	CASLLRGTDTQYF
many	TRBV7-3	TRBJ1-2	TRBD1	TGTGCCAGCAGCTTAACGTCTGACAGGGGAGGCGGTGGCTACACCTTC	CASSLTSDRGGGGYTF
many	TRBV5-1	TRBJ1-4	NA	TGCGCCAGCAGCCTAGATCGGTCCTCCGAAAAACTGTTTTTT	CASSLDRSSEKLFF
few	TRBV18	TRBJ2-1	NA	TGTGCCAGCTCACCTTTACTAGGTGAGCAGTTCTTC	CASSPLLGEQFF
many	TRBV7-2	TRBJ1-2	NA	TGTGCCAGCAGCGCTGCCCTGGGGCAGGGCTATGGCTACACCTTC	CASSAALGQGYGYTF
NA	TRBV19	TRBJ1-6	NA	TGTGCCAGTAGTATTTTCGGCCAGGTTAATTCACCCCTCCACTTT	CASSIFGQVNSPLHF
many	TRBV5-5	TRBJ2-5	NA	TGTGCCAGCAGCTGGGAGCCACAGGGCGGGCGGGAGACCCAGTACTTC	CASSWEPQGGRETQYF
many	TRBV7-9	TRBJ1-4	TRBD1	TGTGCCAGCAGCTTCGGGACAGGGGATGAAAAACTGTTTTTT	CASSFGTGDEKLFF
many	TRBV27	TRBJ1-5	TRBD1	TGTGCCAGCAGTGCGAGACAGGGTGGGGTTCCCCAGCATTTT	CASSARQGGVPQHF
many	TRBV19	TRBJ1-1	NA	TGTGCCAGTAGTCCTCATCAGGGGGAAGCTTTCTTT	CASSPHQGEAFF
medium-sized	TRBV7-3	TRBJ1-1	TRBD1	TGTGCCAGCAGCCCCGGGACAGGGAGGCAACTCTTT	CASSPGTGRQLF
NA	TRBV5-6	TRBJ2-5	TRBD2	TGTGCCAGCAGCTTGCGAACGGGGGGACGGGAGACCCAGTACTTC	CASSLRTGGRETQYF
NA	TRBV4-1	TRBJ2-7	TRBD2	TGCGCCAGCAGCCAAGGGCGGGGGGCCTACGAGCAGTACTTC	CASSQGRGAYEQYF
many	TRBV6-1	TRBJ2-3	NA	TGTGCCAGCAGTGAATCTCCGCAGGATCGAAATACGCAGTATTTT	CASSESPQDRNTQYF